These T cell receptor beta chains were read from a single sample in a study of identical twins. Each CDR3 protein is one row after TCRdb ran MiXCR on the 5' RACE reads. The repertoire holds some 1,700,000 distinct CDR3 sequences, with about 32% as singletons. The sample was cord blood. These receptors all stem from a newborn girl in good health. CDR3s include the opening cysteine and the closing phenylalanine or tryptophan. A D gene is named only where the DNA matches it firmly. Not all rows give a size; the values are once, few, many and, for expanded clones, a class.

v_gene: TRBV20-1; j_gene: TRBJ2-1; d_gene: TRBD2; abundance: NA; CDR3aa: CSAEGLAGGSSEQFF; CDR3nt: TGCAGTGCGGAGGGACTAGCGGGGGGGAGTAGTGAGCAGTTCTTC
v_gene: TRBV20-1; j_gene: TRBJ2-3; d_gene: NA; abundance: few; CDR3aa: CSATEQFGRGGTDTQYF; CDR3nt: TGCAGTGCTACAGAACAATTTGGTAGGGGGGGCACAGATACGCAGTATTTT
v_gene: TRBV12-3/TRBV12-4; j_gene: TRBJ2-2; d_gene: NA; abundance: once; CDR3aa: CASSHSNRDTGELFF; CDR3nt: TGTGCCAGCAGTCATAGTAACAGGGACACCGGGGAGCTGTTTTTT
v_gene: TRBV21-1; j_gene: TRBJ2-7; d_gene: NA; abundance: NA; CDR3aa: CASSPPLSGSPYNEQYF; CDR3nt: TGTGCCAGCAGCCCCCCTCTCAGCGGTTCGCCCTACAATGAGCAGTACTTC
v_gene: TRBV3-1; j_gene: TRBJ2-1; d_gene: NA; abundance: NA; CDR3aa: CASSQGGSHEQFF; CDR3nt: TGTGCCAGCAGCCAAGGTGGCAGCCATGAGCAGTTCTTC
v_gene: TRBV6-1; j_gene: TRBJ2-1; d_gene: TRBD1; abundance: NA; CDR3aa: CASRLNPGTGRDEQFF; CDR3nt: TGTGCCAGCAGACTAAATCCCGGGACAGGGCGCGATGAGCAGTTCTTC
v_gene: TRBV3-1; j_gene: TRBJ2-3; d_gene: NA; abundance: NA; CDR3aa: CASSHNVAVDTQYF; CDR3nt: TGTGCCAGCAGCCACAACGTTGCTGTAGATACGCAGTATTTT
v_gene: TRBV25-1; j_gene: TRBJ1-4; d_gene: NA; abundance: NA; CDR3aa: CAGRQATNEKLFF; CDR3nt: TGTGCCGGCAGACAGGCAACTAATGAAAAACTGTTTTTT
v_gene: TRBV6-1; j_gene: TRBJ2-1; d_gene: NA; abundance: NA; CDR3aa: CATAGVRDEQFF; CDR3nt: TGTGCCACCGCCGGGGTTAGGGATGAGCAGTTCTTC
v_gene: TRBV12-3/TRBV12-4; j_gene: TRBJ2-7; d_gene: NA; abundance: NA; CDR3aa: CASSVQGTPAYEQYF; CDR3nt: TGTGCCAGCAGTGTCCAGGGGACCCCTGCCTACGAGCAGTACTTC